A single sample is the source of the 22 T cell receptor beta chains below, sequenced in a study of T cell responses to AZD1222 COVID-19 vaccine (dated by TCRdb to about 2021). The time point label of this sample denotes: baseline before first vaccination. Libraries were prepared through the immunoSEQ multiplex PCR assay. As stored in TCRdb, this immuneACCESS dataset retains in-frame rearrangements with V and J assigned. A fraction of the clones does not appear; measured against another copy, unresolved V genes explain less than half of the discrepancy, and the remainder lacks a known reason. In all, the sample holds 85,000 to 100,000 clones, and approximately 91% of those were seen once. Of the sample, roughly 3.7% falls within the top ten clones. The input for sequencing was peripheral blood, taken on day 0 of AZD1222 vaccination. The receptor set was obtained from an adult in good health.

The rearrangement uses TRBV6-5 and TRBJ1-3, with unresolved D. Germline V gene data show CDR1 as MNHEY and CDR2 as SVGAGI. The V end lost 2 bases, the J end lost 0 bases, and 11 bases lay between the germline ends. This CDR3 is built from 16 residues. CDR3 residues: CASSYGRILSGNTIYF. The CDR3 DNA follows: TGTGCCAGCAGTTACGGTCGGATCCTCTCTGGAAACACCATATATTTT.

The rearrangement links TRBV6-1 to TRBJ1-5, with D tentatively TRBD1 (5 bases). The CDR3 runs to 15 residues. From germline, CDR1 is MNHNS and CDR2 SASEGT. Trimming removed 1 base at V and 7 bases at J, with 14 bases between. CDR3 region: CASSEGDPGGQPQHF. Written as DNA, the CDR3 is TGTGCCAGCAGTGAAGGGGACCCCGGGGGACAGCCCCAGCATTTT.

This clone has a handful of counts. This sequence joins TRBV4-3 and TRBJ1-2; no definite D call. Germline CDR1 reads LGHNA; CDR2 reads YSLEER. Between the trimmed V and J ends, which lost 0 bases and 0 bases, there was a span of 11 bases. The length of the CDR3 is 16 residues. As DNA, the CDR3 is TGCGCCAGCAGCCAAGATCGTGGGAGACCTAACTATGGCTACACCTTC. It codes for CASSQDRGRPNYGYTF.

The chain joins TRBV29-1 to TRBJ2-7; no reliable D call. The CDR3 has 13 amino acids. Between the trimmed V and J ends, which lost 2 bases and 6 bases, there was a span of 14 bases. CDR1 is SQVTM and CDR2 is ANQGSEA in the germline V gene. The CDR3 here is CSVEKGLFAEQYF. CDR3 DNA: TGCAGCGTTGAAAAGGGTCTGTTTGCCGAGCAGTACTTC.

V usage is TRBV4-3 and J usage is TRBJ1-6; a weak D match, TRBD1 (6 bases). Germline lookup yields CDR1 LGHNA and CDR2 YSLEER. The V end was cut by 1 base, the J end by 3 bases, with 16 bases between. The CDR3 has 18 residues. The CDR3: CASSQVYMGADYNSPLHF. DNA for the CDR3: TGCGCCAGCAGCCAAGTTTATATGGGGGCGGACTATAATTCACCCCTCCACTTT.

This rearrangement joins TRBV30 to TRBJ1-1; D not resolved. CDR1 is GTSNPN and CDR2 is SVGIG in the germline V gene (reference sequence). The CDR3 extends over 12 amino acids. V lost 5 bases to trimming and J lost 7 bases, with 14 bases between them. CDR3 in DNA: TGTGCCTGGGGCCCGGGCAGAGATGAAGCTTTCTTT. Its translation is CAWGPGRDEAFF.

The CDR3 loop reads CASSQDRAGIVLDTQYF. CDR3 nucleotides: TGCGCCAGCAGCCAAGATAGAGCAGGGATTGTTTTAGATACGCAGTATTTT. J is TRBJ2-3 and V is TRBV4-1; D might be TRBD1 (5 bases). This CDR3 is built from 17 residues. CDR1 is MGHRA, CDR2 YSYEKL, per germline. The V and J ends lost 0 bases and 5 bases respectively, with 18 bases between them.

There are many counts of this clone. The rearrangement joins TRBV9 to TRBJ2-2; D tentatively reads TRBD1 or TRBD2 (5 bases each). The CDR3 runs to 12 residues. V gave up 3 bases and J gave up 7 bases, with 7 bases separating them. Germline lookup yields CDR1 SGDLS and CDR2 YYNGEE. The CDR3 sequence is CASSARGGELFF. In DNA form, the CDR3 reads TGTGCCAGCAGCGCGAGGGGCGGGGAGCTGTTTTTT.

The sample holds one count of this clone. This sequence joins TRBV10-2 and TRBJ2-2; possibly TRBD1 for D (8 bases). Trimming pared 4 bases from V and 4 bases from J, leaving 13 bases between. This CDR3 comprises 15 residues. Germline CDR1 reads WSHSY; CDR2 reads SAAADI. The CDR3 protein is CASSVTGGVTGELFF. In nucleotides, the CDR3 is TGCGCCAGCAGTGTTACAGGGGGGGTCACCGGGGAGCTGTTTTTT.

Only one count was recorded for this clone. V and J are TRBV9 and TRBJ2-7, with 10 nucleotides matching TRBD2. Germline V gives CDR1 SGDLS, CDR2 YYNGEE. This CDR3 has 14 amino acids. With V trimmed by 0 bases and J by 7 bases, 4 bases remained unmatched. The CDR3 loop reads CASSVDSGGREQYF. The CDR3 nucleotides are TGTGCCAGCAGCGTAGATAGCGGGGGGCGGGAGCAGTACTTC.

The CDR3 sequence: CASSPWTSGGADTQYF. DNA for the CDR3: TGTGCCAGCAGCCCTTGGACTAGCGGGGGGGCAGATACGCAGTATTTT. The chain employs TRBV3-1 (or the pseudogene TRBV3-2) and TRBJ2-3, with 15 bases that match TRBD2. Per germline, CDR1 LGHDT and CDR2 YNNKEL (reference sequence). The CDR3 has 16 amino acids. V lost 4 bases to trimming and J lost 4 bases; unmatched junction nucleotides: 3.

This chain connects TRBV19 to TRBJ1-5; D possibly corresponds to TRBD1 (5 bases). The CDR3 runs 16 residues. Germline V lookup: CDR1 LNHDA, CDR2 SQIVND (reference sequence). V dropped 0 bases and J dropped 7 bases, with 16 bases sitting between them. CDR3 residues: CASSIDHSRGRQPQHF. In DNA, the CDR3 is TGTGCCAGTAGTATAGATCATAGTCGGGGACGACAGCCCCAGCATTTT.

V and J are TRBV15 and TRBJ1-6, with TRBD1 identical over 10 bases. Germline CDR1 is LNHNV and CDR2 is YYDKDF (reference sequence). The CDR3 has 14 residues. V shed 2 bases, J shed 10 bases, and the junction held 2 bases outside the gene matches. The CDR3 sequence: CATSRLTGGSPLHF. Here the CDR3 DNA reads TGTGCCACCAGCAGACTGACAGGGGGCTCACCCCTCCACTTT. The full variable domain, in which reference TRBV15 and TRBJ1-6 provide the parts outside the CDR3, is DAMVIQNPRYQVTQFGKPVTLSCSQTLNHNVMYWYQQKSSQAPKLLFHYYDKDFNNEADTPDNFQSRRPNTSFCFLDIRSPGLGDTAMYLCATSRLTGGSPLHFGNGTRLTVT.

By sample share, this clone is large (0.1 to 1%). The gene calls are TRBV5-1 and TRBJ1-1, with D unresolved. In germline, CDR1 is SGHRS, CDR2 YFSETQ. The CDR3 is made up of 14 amino acids. The V end was cut by 4 bases, the J end by 1 base, with 11 bases between. CDR3 nucleotide sequence: TGCGCCAGCAGCCGGGTTACGGGGAACACTGAAGCTTTCTTT. Translated, it gives CASSRVTGNTEAFF.

CDR3 sequence (DNA): TGTGCCAGAAGCCTGGCGAGCCAGCGGGGGATCAGAACCTACGAGCAGTACTTC. This gives the protein CARSLASQRGIRTYEQYF. The chain combines TRBV5-3 with TRBJ2-7, with 8 bases fitting TRBD2. TRBV5-3 is placed among ORFs of uncertain function. The V segment lost 4 bases and the J segment 2 bases; nucleotides outside the gene matches: 17. The CDR3 is 18 amino acids.

The V call is TRBV6-6, the J call TRBJ2-1, with TRBD2 matching over 8 bases. The CDR3 totals 14 residues. J gave up 4 bases and V 6 bases, and 5 bases lay outside the gene matches. From germline, CDR1 is MNHNY and CDR2 SVGAGI (reference sequence). The CDR3 sequence: CASSRAGDYNEQFF. The CDR3 DNA reads TGTGCCAGCAGCCGAGCGGGGGATTACAATGAGCAGTTCTTC.

Details on this clone: Other DNA sequences within the sample encode an identical CDR3. The V and J genes are TRBV18 and TRBJ1-2, with TRBD1 as a possible D gene (5 bases). The germline V gene encodes CDR1 KGHSH and CDR2 LQKENI. Trimming cost V 3 bases and J 0 bases, with 5 bases left between them. CDR3 size: 13 residues. CDR3 loop: CASSPTANYGYTF. DNA of the CDR3: TGTGCCAGCTCACCGACAGCTAACTATGGCTACACCTTC.

The chain employs TRBV7-8 and TRBJ2-3, with D perhaps matching TRBD2 (5 bases). CDR3 length: 14 amino acids. The germline V gene encodes CDR1 SGHVS and CDR2 FQNEAQ. V dropped 4 bases and J dropped 2 bases, with 10 bases sitting between them. The CDR3 spells CASSSGLYTDTQYF. The CDR3 nucleotides read TGTGCCAGCAGCTCAGGACTGTACACAGATACGCAGTATTTT.

This clone was recorded only once. The V gene is TRBV5-1, the J gene TRBJ1-5, with D hard to call. This CDR3 comprises 13 residues. Trimming took off 7 bases at V and 2 bases at J, with 10 bases between the two ends. The germline CDR1 and CDR2 sequences are SGHRS and YFSETQ. The CDR3: CASSLQGNQPQHF. Written as DNA, the CDR3 is TGCGCCAGCTCCCTTCAAGGCAATCAGCCCCAGCATTTT. Full variable domain (rest looked up from reference TRBV5-1 and TRBJ1-5): KAGVTQTPRYLIKTRGQQVTLSCSPISGHRSVSWYQQTPGQGLQFLFEYFSETQRNKGNFPGRFSGRQFSNSRSEMNVSTLELGDSALYLCASSLQGNQPQHFGDGTRLSIL.

This chain links TRBV7-2 with TRBJ2-1; no clear D. The germline V gene has CDR1 SGHTA and CDR2 FQGNSA. V was clipped by 5 bases and J by 0 bases, with 8 bases between them. The CDR3 has 14 amino acids. This CDR3 reads CASSPLDSYNEQFF. For the CDR3, the DNA is TGTGCCAGCAGCCCGCTAGACTCCTACAATGAGCAGTTCTTC. Using reference TRBV7-2 and TRBJ2-1 for the parts outside the CDR3, the full variable domain is GAGVSQSPSNKVTEKGKDVELRCDPISGHTALYWYRQSLGQGLEFLIYFQGNSAPDKSGLPSDRFSAERTGGSVSTLTIQRTQQEDSAVYLCASSPLDSYNEQFFGPGTRLTVL.

The J gene is TRBJ1-6, the V gene TRBV7-6; D possibly corresponds to TRBD1 (5 bases). The CDR3 sequence is 16 residues long. V was shortened by 5 bases and J by 2 bases, with 13 bases between the two germline ends. Germline lookup yields CDR1 SGHVS and CDR2 FNYEAQ. CDR3 amino acids: CASSDQWGAYNSPLHF. CDR3 nucleotide sequence: TGTGCCAGCAGCGACCAATGGGGGGCCTATAATTCACCCCTCCACTTT.

Regarding this clone: The same CDR3 also results from other DNA sequences found in this sample. This chain joins TRBV27 and TRBJ1-6; a weak D match, TRBD1 (5 bases). Trimming left V 2 bases short and J 10 bases short, with 12 bases between. Per the germline V gene, CDR1 is MNHEY and CDR2 is SMNVEV (reference sequence). The CDR3 totals 14 residues. The CDR3 spells CASSLSRVGSPLHF. The DNA of the CDR3 is TGTGCCAGCAGTTTAAGCAGGGTTGGGTCACCCCTCCACTTT.